The 19 T cell receptor beta chains listed next were all sequenced from one sample in a study of blood T cells in healthy people across ages. A sample-barcoded 5' primer and a J-beta primer mix were used in a second PCR of roughly 7 to 11 cycles. TCRdb reanalysed the 5' RACE reads using MiXCR and keeps one entry per CDR3 protein. The table has 600,000 or so distinct CDR3 sequences, over 20% seen once; the top ten hold roughly 3.9%. The sequenced sample was blood. These receptors originate from a man between 65 and 85 years old in good health.

The rearrangement joins TRBV3-1 to TRBJ2-7; 9 positions agree with TRBD2. This CDR3 is 15 amino acids long. V trimming: 4 bases; J trimming: 4 bases; junction bases outside the gene matches: 8. The germline V gene encodes CDR1 LGHDT and CDR2 YNNKEL (reference sequence). CDR3 amino acids: CASSPPSGNGYEQYF. The CDR3 DNA is TGTGCCAGCAGCCCCCCTAGCGGGAATGGGTACGAGCAGTACTTC.

The V call is TRBV5-1, the J call TRBJ2-7; weak D call: TRBD2 (5 bases). In germline, CDR1 is SGHRS, CDR2 YFSETQ. V was cut by 3 bases and J by 6 bases, with 16 bases left in between. This CDR3 spans 14 amino acids. CDR3 bases: TGCGCCAGCAGCTCAAGCGGAGCCCCAGCCGAGCAGTACTTC. Translation gives CASSSSGAPAEQYF.

In this sample, this clonotype turned up a few times. This sequence joins TRBV7-9 and TRBJ1-1; no clear D. Looked up from germline, CDR1 is SEHNR and CDR2 is FQNEAQ (reference sequence). V lost 5 bases and J lost 1, with 8 bases in between. The CDR3 is made up of 13 amino acids. This chain's CDR3 is CASSSWGNTEAFF. The CDR3 bases are TGTGCCAGCAGCAGCTGGGGGAACACTGAAGCTTTCTTT.

This clonotype has just a few counts. An end of the junction does not agree with germline; a read error may underlie this. The rearrangement joins TRBV7-9 to TRBJ2-1, with 11 bases matching TRBD2. The germline V gene encodes CDR1 SEHNR and CDR2 FQNEAQ (reference sequence). This CDR3 is 15 amino acids long. Written as DNA, the CDR3 is TGTGCCGGCAGTTTGTTAGCGGGAGGGTTCAATGAGCAGTTCTTC. It codes for CAGSLLAGGFNEQFF.

This sequence joins TRBV20-1 and TRBJ2-3, with 12 bases fitting TRBD2. Germline CDR1 DFQATT, CDR2 SNEGSKA (reference sequence). CDR3 length: 16 amino acids. The ends lost 6 bases at V and 7 bases at J; junction bases unmatched: 14. The DNA of the CDR3 is TGCAGTGCGAGACCCTCAATGACTAGCGGGAGAAATACGCAGTATTTT. Protein: CSARPSMTSGRNTQYF.

The CDR3 loop is CSAEASIGAGNPDTQYF. The CDR3 DNA reads TGCAGTGCGGAAGCATCAATCGGAGCGGGCAATCCCGATACGCAGTATTTT. This chain connects TRBV20-1 to TRBJ2-3; D perhaps matches TRBD2 (6 bases). Germline V lookup: CDR1 DFQATT, CDR2 SNEGSKA (reference sequence). This CDR3 spans 17 amino acids. The germline V and J ends were trimmed by 6 bases and 6 bases, with 28 bases remaining between them.

The V and J genes are TRBV24-1 and TRBJ2-4; maybe TRBD1 (6 bases). The CDR3 consists of 19 residues. V was pared by 7 bases and J by 0 bases, with 24 bases between. Germline loops: CDR1 KGHDR, CDR2 SFDVKD. As DNA, the CDR3 is TGTGCCACCAGGCCTCGCCTACGCGGACAGCCGATAGCCAAAAACATTCAGTACTTC. Its protein is CATRPRLRGQPIAKNIQYF.

V is TRBV20-1 and J is TRBJ1-2, with D perhaps matching TRBD1 (6 bases). The germline V gene encodes CDR1 DFQATT and CDR2 SNEGSKA (reference sequence). The CDR3 contains 13 residues. V was trimmed by 4 bases and J by 7 bases, leaving 16 bases between them. The CDR3 region has the DNA TGCAGTGCTACTCGGACAGAAGGAATTGGCTACACCTTC. It is translated as CSATRTEGIGYTF.

This clonotype was seen a few times. The DNA for the CDR3 is TGCAGTGCTCGCTGGTCCATTCCAAACTACGAGCAGTACTTC. The encoded protein is CSARWSIPNYEQYF. The J gene is TRBJ2-7, the V gene TRBV20-1, with no clear D. The CDR3 is made up of 14 amino acids. Germline values: CDR1 DFQATT, CDR2 SNEGSKA (reference sequence). V gave up 5 bases and J gave up 3 bases, with 17 bases separating them.

The chain carries TRBV6-5 and TRBJ1-6, with D possibly matching TRBD1 (5 bases). The CDR3 is 16 residues long. Trimming left V 7 bases short and J 7 bases short, with 20 bases between. Per the germline V gene, CDR1 is MNHEY and CDR2 is SVGAGI. The CDR3, as DNA: TGTGCCAGCACTTCCAGGGAAAGGGCGGGGAATTCACCCCTCCACTTT. It translates to CASTSRERAGNSPLHF.

This rearrangement joins TRBV2 to TRBJ2-3; maybe TRBD1 (5 bases). This CDR3 is built from 15 residues. CDR1 and CDR2 from the germline V gene are SNHLY and FYNNEI. V shed 3 bases and J shed 5 bases, with 15 bases lying between them. CDR3 protein: CASSDPGSRKDTQYF. CDR3 in DNA: TGTGCCAGCAGTGATCCAGGGTCGCGGAAAGATACGCAGTATTTT. The entire variable domain, with the rest obtained from reference TRBV2 and TRBJ2-3, is as follows: EPEVTQTPSHQVTQMGQEVILRCVPISNHLYFYWYRQILGQKVEFLVSFYNNEISEKSEIFDDQFSVERPDGSNFTLKIRSTKLEDSAMYFCASSDPGSRKDTQYFGPGTRLTVL.

This clonotype was seen at least ten times. The V call is TRBV20-1, the J call TRBJ2-1; TRBD2 agrees at 7 bases. This CDR3 has 17 amino acids. CDR1 DFQATT and CDR2 SNEGSKA come from the germline V gene (reference sequence). V shed 5 bases, J shed 5 bases, and the junction held 18 bases outside the gene matches. The CDR3 DNA follows: TGCAGTGCTGAATCGCCCATTATAGCGGGCAGAAACAATGAGCAGTTCTTC. Its translation is CSAESPIIAGRNNEQFF.

This clonotype was observed a few times. In nucleotides, the CDR3 is TGTGCCAGCAGCCCGACTCCGGGACTAGCGTTGGAGACCCAGTACTTC. It specifies CASSPTPGLALETQYF. The rearrangement uses TRBV9 and TRBJ2-5; 10 bases fit TRBD2. CDR1 is SGDLS, CDR2 YYNGEE, per germline. CDR3 size: 16 residues. Trimming removed 4 bases from V and 5 bases from J; junction bases left unmatched: 11.

In its sample, this clonotype was seen a few times. This chain connects TRBV6-5 to TRBJ2-1, with D perhaps matching TRBD1 or TRBD2 (5 bases each). V gave up 6 bases and J gave up 10 bases, with 22 bases separating them. Germline-derived CDR1 and CDR2 are MNHEY and SVGAGI. The CDR3 covers 15 residues. The CDR3 protein is CASSLRRGALGEQFF. The CDR3, as DNA: TGTGCCAGCAGCCTACGAAGGGGAGCCCTTGGAGAGCAGTTCTTC.

The rearrangement uses TRBV4-3 and TRBJ2-5, with 8 bases that match TRBD1. CDR1 and CDR2 from the germline V gene are LGHNA and YSLEER. After removal of 0 bases from V and 7 bases from J, the junction contained 13 bases not matched to a gene. The CDR3 runs 17 residues. CDR3 protein: CASSQDWGTGQDGTQYF. CDR3 coding DNA: TGCGCCAGCAGCCAAGATTGGGGGACAGGTCAGGATGGGACCCAGTACTTC.

This chain connects TRBV28 to TRBJ2-7; D may be TRBD1 or TRBD2 (6 bases each). Trimming took off 0 bases at V and 5 bases at J, with 20 bases between the two ends. From germline, CDR1 is MDHEN and CDR2 SYDVKM. This CDR3 has 17 residues. The DNA of the CDR3 is TGTGCCAGCAGTTTATGGGCTGCGGGACACGGAGAACACGAGCAGTACTTC. Protein sequence: CASSLWAAGHGEHEQYF.

This clonotype was found a few times. CDR3 DNA sequence: TGTGCCAGCAGCCTTAGGGACGCAGGTCTAACCAAAAACATTCAGTACTTC. Encoded protein: CASSLRDAGLTKNIQYF. This rearrangement joins TRBV3-1 to TRBJ2-4, with D tentatively TRBD1 or TRBD2 (5 bases each). CDR3 length: 17 amino acids. Trimming cost V 4 bases and J 2 bases, with 18 bases left between them. Germline lookup yields CDR1 LGHDT and CDR2 YNNKEL (reference sequence).

This sequence joins TRBV3-1 and TRBJ2-5; TRBD1 matches 7 bases. CDR3 length equals 14 residues. The J segment lost 1 base and the V segment lost 3 bases, leaving 2 bases of the junction unmatched. Germline CDR1 LGHDT, CDR2 YNNKEL (reference sequence). The CDR3 sequence: CASSQDRRQETQYF. CDR3 coding DNA: TGTGCCAGCAGCCAGGACAGGCGCCAAGAGACCCAGTACTTC.

This clonotype occurred a few times. The chain carries TRBV28 and TRBJ2-4; TRBD2 matches at 15 bases. The CDR3 spans 15 residues. After removal of 7 bases from V and 6 bases from J, the junction contained 4 bases not matched to a gene. CDR1 and CDR2 (germline): MDHEN, SYDVKM. The CDR3, as DNA: TGTGCCAGCAAACCGGGACTAGCGGGAGGAAACATTCAGTACTTC. It specifies CASKPGLAGGNIQYF.